A selection of T cell receptor beta chains follows, all from one sample in a study of shared clonotypes between healthy human individuals. Clones were read by immunoSEQ multiplex PCR, and TCRdb kept only the in-frame ones, dropping some. This table holds fewer than 650,000 clones, 76% found once. Sequencing input: PBMCs. All receptors derive from a woman aged 40 to 49 in good health. Some clones in this sample may be carry-over from other donors' samples. Each CDR3 is given with its conserved first and last residue. Each record gives: clone size, V gene, D gene, J gene, CDR3 DNA, CDR3 protein. A D gene is named only where the DNA matches it firmly. Only some rows state a clone size, as once, few, many or a class for expanded clones.

>-|TRBV28|-|TRBJ2-7
TGTGCCAGCAGTTTTTGGGACAACTCCTACGAGCAGTACTTC
CASSFWDNSYEQYF
>-|TRBV18|TRBD1|TRBJ2-2
TGTGCCAGCTCACCGATGGGACAGGGAAAAACCGGGGAGCTGTTTTTT
CASSPMGQGKTGELFF
>-|TRBV30|TRBD1|TRBJ1-6
TGTGCCTGGAGTCCAGGGGGATGGTCACCCCTCCACTTT
CAWSPGGWSPLHF
>many|TRBV30|-|TRBJ1-1
TGTGCCGCGGGACAAAGGGGGGGAACTAATGAAGCTTTCTTT
CAAGQRGGTNEAFF
>once|TRBV11-2|-|TRBJ2-1
TGTGCCAGCAGCTTAACAGGAATCTACAATGAGCAGTTCTTC
CASSLTGIYNEQFF
>-|TRBV7-3|TRBD2|TRBJ2-5
TGTGCCGCAGGGCTAGCGGGAGTGTGGGCAGAGACCCAGTACTTC
CAAGLAGVWAETQYF
>-|TRBV29-1|TRBD1|TRBJ2-5
TGCAGCGTATCTTGGTCGGGACAGGGGAGTAAAGAGACCCAATACTTC
CSVSWSGQGSKETQYF
>few|TRBV5-1|-|TRBJ1-1
TGCGCCAGCAGCAACCCGACAGAAAACACTGAAGCTTTCTTT
CASSNPTENTEAFF
>-|TRBV6-5|TRBD1|TRBJ2-7
TGTGCCAGCAGTTACCAGACAGGGGCTTGGTACGAGCAGTACTTC
CASSYQTGAWYEQYF
>-|TRBV25-1|-|TRBJ1-5
TGTGCCAGCAGTGATATCATTGGGCCCAATCAGCCCCAGCATTTT
CASSDIIGPNQPQHF
>-|TRBV28|-|TRBJ2-7
TGTGCCAGCAGTTTGGAGCAGGTCAACGAGCAGTACTTC
CASSLEQVNEQYF
>-|TRBV7-3|-|TRBJ2-1
TGTGCCAGCAGCTTAAGGAGTTACAATGAGCAGTTCTTC
CASSLRSYNEQFF
>-|TRBV6-6|TRBD2|TRBJ2-1
TGTGCCAGCAGTTCCGGACTAGCGGGAGTTCAGGAGCAGTTCTTC
CASSSGLAGVQEQFF
>-|TRBV30|-|TRBJ1-1
TGTGCCTCGGGGCGGAGTACTGAAGCTTTCTTT
CASGRSTEAFF
>-|TRBV6-6|-|TRBJ1-2
TGTGCCAGCAGACACATTGGACAGATCTATGGCTACACCTTC
CASRHIGQIYGYTF
>-|TRBV27|-|TRBJ2-7
TGTGCCAGCAGTTTAGGGGGGAGGCAGTACTTC
CASSLGGRQYF
>-|TRBV7-2|-|TRBJ2-7
TGTGCCAGCAGCTTATCGGTCGGGTCCTCCTACGAGCAGTACTTC
CASSLSVGSSYEQYF
>-|TRBV7-2|TRBD2|TRBJ2-7
TGTGCCAGCAGCGGTAGCGGGAGGGCCAGAAACGAGCAGTACTTC
CASSGSGRARNEQYF
>-|TRBV7-8|TRBD2|TRBJ2-7
TGTGCCAGCAGCTTTGGGACTAGCGGGGGAATCTACGAGCAGTACTTC
CASSFGTSGGIYEQYF
>-|TRBV5-8|TRBD1|TRBJ2-2
TGTGCCAGCAGCCGGACAGGGGGCCCGAACACCGGGGAGCTGTTTTTT
CASSRTGGPNTGELFF
>few|TRBV2|TRBD1|TRBJ1-2
TGTGCCAGCTCAAGGACAGGAGATGGCTACACCTTC
CASSRTGDGYTF
>-|TRBV28|-|TRBJ2-2
TGTGCCAGCAGTCCCCGGACTATCTCCACCGGGGAGCTGTTTTTT
CASSPRTISTGELFF
>-|TRBV18|TRBD1|TRBJ2-1
TGTGCCAGCTCACCACGCCGGGACAGCCCTTACAATGAGCAGTTCTTC
CASSPRRDSPYNEQFF
>-|TRBV5-1|-|TRBJ2-7
TGCGCCAGCAGCTTGGGGGGCGCGCGTTCCTACGAGCAGTACTTC
CASSLGGARSYEQYF
>once|TRBV4-1|-|TRBJ1-2
TGCGCCAGCAGCCAAGAGACAGGTCGGCACTATGGCTACACCTTC
CASSQETGRHYGYTF
>-|TRBV28|TRBD1|TRBJ1-2
TGTGCCAGCAGTCGCGGGACAGGTTCCTACACCTTC
CASSRGTGSYTF
>-|TRBV29-1|TRBD2|TRBJ2-3
TGCAGCGTTAAAACTAGCGGGAGTGATACGCAGTATTTT
CSVKTSGSDTQYF
>-|TRBV6-6|-|TRBJ1-3
TGTGCCAGCAGTTACCCACGGACGGGACTGGGAAACACCATATATTTT
CASSYPRTGLGNTIYF
>-|TRBV2|TRBD2|TRBJ2-5
TGTGCCAGCAGGGGGACTAGCGGGAGATGGGTCGGAGAGACCCAGTACTTC
CASRGTSGRWVGETQYF
>-|TRBV30|-|TRBJ1-1
TGTGCCTGGAGTGTACTATCGTATACTGAAGCTTTCTTT
CAWSVLSYTEAFF
>many|TRBV2|-|TRBJ2-1
TGTGCCAGCAATACTGACGGGTACAATGAGCAGTTCTTC
CASNTDGYNEQFF